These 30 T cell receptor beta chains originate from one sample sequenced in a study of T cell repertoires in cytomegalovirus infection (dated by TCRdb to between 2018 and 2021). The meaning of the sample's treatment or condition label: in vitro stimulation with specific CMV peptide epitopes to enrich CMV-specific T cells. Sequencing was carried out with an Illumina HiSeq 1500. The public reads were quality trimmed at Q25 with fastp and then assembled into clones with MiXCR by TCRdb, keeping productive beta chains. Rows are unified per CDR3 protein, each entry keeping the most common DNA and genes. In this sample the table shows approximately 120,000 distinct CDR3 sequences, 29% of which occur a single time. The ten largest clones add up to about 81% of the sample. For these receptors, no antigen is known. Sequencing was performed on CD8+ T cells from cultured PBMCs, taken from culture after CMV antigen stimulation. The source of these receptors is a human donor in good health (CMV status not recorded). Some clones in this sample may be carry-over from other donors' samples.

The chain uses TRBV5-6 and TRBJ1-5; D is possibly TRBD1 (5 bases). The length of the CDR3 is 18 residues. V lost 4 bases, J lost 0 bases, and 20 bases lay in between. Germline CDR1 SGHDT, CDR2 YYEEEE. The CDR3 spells CASSLGGGLVYSNQPQHF. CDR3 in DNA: TGTGCCAGCAGCCTAGGCGGGGGTCTGGTGTATAGCAATCAGCCCCAGCATTTT.

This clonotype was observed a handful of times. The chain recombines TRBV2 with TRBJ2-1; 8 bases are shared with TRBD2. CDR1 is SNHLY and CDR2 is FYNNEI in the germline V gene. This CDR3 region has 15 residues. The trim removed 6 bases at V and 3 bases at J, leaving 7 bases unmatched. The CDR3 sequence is CASSGGVPFYNEQFF. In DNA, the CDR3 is TGTGCCAGCAGCGGGGGGGTCCCTTTCTACAATGAGCAGTTCTTC.

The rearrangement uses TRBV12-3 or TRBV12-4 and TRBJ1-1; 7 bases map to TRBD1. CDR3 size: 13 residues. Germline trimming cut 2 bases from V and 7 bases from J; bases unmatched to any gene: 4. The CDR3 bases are TGTGCCAGCAGTTTAAGGGGGCTCGGTGAAGCTTTCTTT. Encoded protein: CASSLRGLGEAFF.

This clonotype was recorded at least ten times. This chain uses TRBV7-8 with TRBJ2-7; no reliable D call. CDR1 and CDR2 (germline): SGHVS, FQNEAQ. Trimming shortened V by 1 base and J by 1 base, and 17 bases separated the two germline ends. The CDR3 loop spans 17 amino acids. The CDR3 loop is CASSLDSMGQESYEQYF. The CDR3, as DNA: TGTGCCAGCAGCTTAGATTCTATGGGCCAGGAATCCTACGAGCAGTACTTC.

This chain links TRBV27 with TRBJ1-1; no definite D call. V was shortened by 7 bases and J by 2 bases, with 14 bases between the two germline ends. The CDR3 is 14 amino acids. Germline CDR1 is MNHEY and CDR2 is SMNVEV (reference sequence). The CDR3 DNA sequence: TGTGCCAGCATGTTCCTTTGGGGTAACACTGAAGCTTTCTTT. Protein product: CASMFLWGNTEAFF.

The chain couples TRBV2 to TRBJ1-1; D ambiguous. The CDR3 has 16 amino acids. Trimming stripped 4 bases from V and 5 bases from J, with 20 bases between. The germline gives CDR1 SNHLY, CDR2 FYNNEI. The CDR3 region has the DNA TGTGCCAGCAGTGTGTCAGCCTTGGGATTAGGTACTGAAGCTTTCTTT. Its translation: CASSVSALGLGTEAFF.

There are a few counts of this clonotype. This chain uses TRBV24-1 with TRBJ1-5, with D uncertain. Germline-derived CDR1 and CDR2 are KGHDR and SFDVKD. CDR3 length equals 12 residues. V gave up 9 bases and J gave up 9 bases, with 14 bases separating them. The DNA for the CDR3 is TGTGCCACCGGCATGGCGGGAAGGCCCCAGCATTTT. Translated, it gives CATGMAGRPQHF.

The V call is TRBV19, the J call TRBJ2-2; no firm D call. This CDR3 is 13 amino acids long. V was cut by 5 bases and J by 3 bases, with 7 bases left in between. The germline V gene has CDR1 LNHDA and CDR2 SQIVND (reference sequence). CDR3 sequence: CASSPPDTGELFF. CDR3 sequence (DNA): TGTGCCAGTAGTCCCCCGGACACCGGGGAGCTGTTTTTT. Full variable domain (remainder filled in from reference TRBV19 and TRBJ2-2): DGGITQSPKYLFRKEGQNVTLSCEQNLNHDAMYWYRQDPGQGLRLIYYSQIVNDFQKGDIAEGYSVSREKKESFPLTVTSAQKNPTAFYLCASSPPDTGELFFGEGSRLTVL.

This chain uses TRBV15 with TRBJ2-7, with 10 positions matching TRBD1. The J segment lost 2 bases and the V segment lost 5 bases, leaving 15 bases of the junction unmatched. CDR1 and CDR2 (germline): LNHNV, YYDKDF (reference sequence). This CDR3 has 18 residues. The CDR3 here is CATSAARMDRGKPYEQYF. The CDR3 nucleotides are TGTGCCACCAGCGCGGCTCGTATGGACAGGGGGAAACCCTACGAGCAGTACTTC.

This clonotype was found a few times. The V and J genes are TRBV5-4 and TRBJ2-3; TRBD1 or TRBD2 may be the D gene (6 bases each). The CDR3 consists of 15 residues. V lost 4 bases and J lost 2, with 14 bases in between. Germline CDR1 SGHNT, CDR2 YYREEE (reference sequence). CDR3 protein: CASSGGPGDTDTQYF. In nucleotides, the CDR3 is TGTGCCAGCAGCGGGGGGCCGGGGGACACAGATACGCAGTATTTT.

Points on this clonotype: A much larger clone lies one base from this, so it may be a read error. The CDR3 protein is CASSFFGNNYGYTF. CDR3 nucleotides: TGTGCCAGCAGTTTTTTTGGGAATAACTATGGCTACACCTTC. V is TRBV28 and J is TRBJ1-2; D call uncertain. V was pared by 3 bases and J by 1 base, with 9 bases between. CDR3 length: 14 amino acids. Germline lookup yields CDR1 MDHEN and CDR2 SYDVKM.

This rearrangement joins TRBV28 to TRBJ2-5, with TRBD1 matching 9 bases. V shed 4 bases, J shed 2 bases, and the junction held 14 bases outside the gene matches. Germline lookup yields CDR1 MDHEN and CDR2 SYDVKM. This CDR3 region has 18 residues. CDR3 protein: CASSSWGLSGTGQETQYF. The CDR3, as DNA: TGTGCCAGCAGTTCCTGGGGCCTTTCCGGGACAGGGCAAGAGACCCAGTACTTC.

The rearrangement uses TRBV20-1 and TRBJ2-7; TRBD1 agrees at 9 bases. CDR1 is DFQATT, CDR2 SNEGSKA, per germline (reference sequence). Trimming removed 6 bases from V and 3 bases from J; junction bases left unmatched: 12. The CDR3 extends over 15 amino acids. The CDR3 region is CSAQEGQGKDYEQYF. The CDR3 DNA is TGCAGTGCCCAGGAGGGACAGGGAAAGGACTACGAGCAGTACTTC.

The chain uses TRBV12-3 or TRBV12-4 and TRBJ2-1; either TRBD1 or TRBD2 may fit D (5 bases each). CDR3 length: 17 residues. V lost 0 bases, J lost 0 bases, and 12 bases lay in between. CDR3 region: CASSLALGASSYNEQFF. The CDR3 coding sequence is TGTGCCAGCAGTTTAGCCCTCGGGGCTAGCTCCTACAATGAGCAGTTCTTC.

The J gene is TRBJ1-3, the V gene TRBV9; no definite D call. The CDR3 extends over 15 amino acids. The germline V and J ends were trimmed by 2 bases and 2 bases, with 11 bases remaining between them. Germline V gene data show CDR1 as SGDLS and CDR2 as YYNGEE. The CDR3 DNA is TGTGCCAGCAGCGTCTCCGGGTTCGCTGGAAACACCATATATTTT. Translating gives CASSVSGFAGNTIYF.

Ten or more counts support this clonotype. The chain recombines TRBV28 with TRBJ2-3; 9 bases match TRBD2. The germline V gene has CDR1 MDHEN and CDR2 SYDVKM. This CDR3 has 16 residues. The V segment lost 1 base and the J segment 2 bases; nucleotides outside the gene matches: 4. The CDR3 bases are TGTGCCAGCAGTTTATTAGCGGGGGCCCTCACAGATACGCAGTATTTT. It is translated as CASSLLAGALTDTQYF.

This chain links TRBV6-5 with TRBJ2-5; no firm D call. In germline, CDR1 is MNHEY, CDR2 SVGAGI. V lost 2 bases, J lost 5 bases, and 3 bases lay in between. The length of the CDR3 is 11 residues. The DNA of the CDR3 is TGTGCCAGCAGTTACAGGGAGACCCAGTACTTC. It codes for CASSYRETQYF.

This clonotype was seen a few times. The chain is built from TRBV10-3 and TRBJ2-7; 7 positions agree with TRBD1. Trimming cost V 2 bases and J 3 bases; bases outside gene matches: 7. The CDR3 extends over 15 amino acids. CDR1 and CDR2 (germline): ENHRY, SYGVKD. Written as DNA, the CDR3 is TGTGCCATCAGTGAGGAGGGGGCTCCGATCTACGAGCAGTACTTC. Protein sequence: CAISEEGAPIYEQYF.

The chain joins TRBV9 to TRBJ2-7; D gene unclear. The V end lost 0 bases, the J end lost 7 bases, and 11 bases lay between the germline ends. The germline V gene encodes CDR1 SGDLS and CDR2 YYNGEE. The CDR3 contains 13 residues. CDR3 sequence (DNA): TGTGCCAGCAGCGTAGACCTGACTTATGAGCAGTACTTC. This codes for CASSVDLTYEQYF.

The CDR3 DNA sequence: TGTGCCAGCAGCGTAGAGGGGGTTGGAACAGATACGCAGTATTTT. This codes for CASSVEGVGTDTQYF. V is TRBV9 and J is TRBJ2-3, with a tentative D call TRBD1 (6 bases). Germline CDR1 reads SGDLS; CDR2 reads YYNGEE. The CDR3 covers 15 residues. V was trimmed by 0 bases and J by 3 bases, leaving 11 bases between them.

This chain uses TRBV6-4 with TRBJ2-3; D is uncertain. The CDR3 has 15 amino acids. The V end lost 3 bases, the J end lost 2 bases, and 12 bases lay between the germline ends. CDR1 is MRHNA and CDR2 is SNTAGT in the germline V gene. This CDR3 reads CASSELGIPTDTQYF. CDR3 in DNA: TGTGCCAGCAGTGAGCTAGGAATACCCACAGATACGCAGTATTTT.

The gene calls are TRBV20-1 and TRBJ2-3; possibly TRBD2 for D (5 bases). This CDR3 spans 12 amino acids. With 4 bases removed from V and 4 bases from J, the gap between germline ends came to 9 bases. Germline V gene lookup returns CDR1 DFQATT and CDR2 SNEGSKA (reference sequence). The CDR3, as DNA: TGCAGTGCTATCCAGGAGGCAGATACGCAGTATTTT. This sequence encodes CSAIQEADTQYF.

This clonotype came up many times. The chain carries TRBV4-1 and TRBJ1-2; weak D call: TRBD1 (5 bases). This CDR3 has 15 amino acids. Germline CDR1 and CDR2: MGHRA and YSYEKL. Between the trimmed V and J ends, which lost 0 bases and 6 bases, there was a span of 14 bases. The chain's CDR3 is CASSQDQGAPNGYTF. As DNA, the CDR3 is TGCGCCAGCAGCCAAGATCAGGGTGCCCCAAATGGCTACACCTTC.

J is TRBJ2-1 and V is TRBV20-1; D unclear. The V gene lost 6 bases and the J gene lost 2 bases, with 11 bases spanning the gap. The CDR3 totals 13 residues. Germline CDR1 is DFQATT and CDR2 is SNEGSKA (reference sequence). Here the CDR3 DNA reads TGCAGTGCCCGACTCATAACCTACAATGAGCAGTTCTTC. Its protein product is CSARLITYNEQFF.

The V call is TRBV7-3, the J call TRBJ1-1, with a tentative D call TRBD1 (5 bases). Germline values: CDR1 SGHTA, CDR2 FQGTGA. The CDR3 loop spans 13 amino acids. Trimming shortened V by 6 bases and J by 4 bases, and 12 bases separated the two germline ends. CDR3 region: CASRGPGGTEAFF. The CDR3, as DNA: TGTGCCAGCAGAGGTCCTGGGGGCACTGAAGCTTTCTTT.

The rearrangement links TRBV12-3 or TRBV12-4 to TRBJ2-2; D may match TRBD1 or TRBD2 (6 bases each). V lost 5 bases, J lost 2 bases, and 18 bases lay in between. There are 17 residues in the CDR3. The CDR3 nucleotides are TGTGCCAGCAGTCCTCGAGTTAGGGGGGATAACACCGGGGAGCTGTTTTTT. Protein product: CASSPRVRGDNTGELFF.

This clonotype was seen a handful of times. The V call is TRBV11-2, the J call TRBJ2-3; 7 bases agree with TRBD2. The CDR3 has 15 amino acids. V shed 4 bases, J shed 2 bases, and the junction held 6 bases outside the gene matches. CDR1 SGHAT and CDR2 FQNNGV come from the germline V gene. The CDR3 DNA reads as TGTGCCAGCAGCTCCCACGGGGGGAACACAGATACGCAGTATTTT. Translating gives CASSSHGGNTDTQYF.

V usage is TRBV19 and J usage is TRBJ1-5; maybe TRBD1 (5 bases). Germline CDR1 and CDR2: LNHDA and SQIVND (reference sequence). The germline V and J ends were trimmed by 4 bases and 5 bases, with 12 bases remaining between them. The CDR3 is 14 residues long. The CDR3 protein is CASSSSTAYQPQHF. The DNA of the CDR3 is TGTGCCAGTAGTAGTTCGACAGCTTATCAGCCCCAGCATTTT. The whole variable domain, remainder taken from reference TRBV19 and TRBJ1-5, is DGGITQSPKYLFRKEGQNVTLSCEQNLNHDAMYWYRQDPGQGLRLIYYSQIVNDFQKGDIAEGYSVSREKKESFPLTVTSAQKNPTAFYLCASSSSTAYQPQHFGDGTRLSIL.

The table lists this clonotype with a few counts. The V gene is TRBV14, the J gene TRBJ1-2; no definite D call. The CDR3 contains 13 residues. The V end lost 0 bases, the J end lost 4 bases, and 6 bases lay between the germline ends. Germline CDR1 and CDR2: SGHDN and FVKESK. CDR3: CASSQDPSYGYTF. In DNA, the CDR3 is TGTGCCAGCAGCCAAGATCCATCCTATGGCTACACCTTC.

This chain's CDR3 is CASKGAEAFF. The CDR3 DNA follows: TGTGCCAGCAAGGGAGCTGAAGCTTTCTTT. The V and J genes are TRBV2 and TRBJ1-1; the D is unclear. Trimming took off 7 bases at V and 6 bases at J, with 6 bases between the two ends. Germline CDR1 reads SNHLY; CDR2 reads FYNNEI. The CDR3 spans 10 residues.